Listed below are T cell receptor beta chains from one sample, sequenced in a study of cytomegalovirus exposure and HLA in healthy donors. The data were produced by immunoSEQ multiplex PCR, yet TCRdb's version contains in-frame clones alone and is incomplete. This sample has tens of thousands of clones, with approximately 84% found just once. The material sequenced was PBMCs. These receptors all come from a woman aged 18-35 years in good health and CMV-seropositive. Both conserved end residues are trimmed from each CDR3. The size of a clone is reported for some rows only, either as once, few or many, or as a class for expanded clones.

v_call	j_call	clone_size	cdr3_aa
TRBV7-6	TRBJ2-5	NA	ASSPWTGAQETQY
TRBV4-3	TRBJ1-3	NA	ASSLYRDRSSGNTIY
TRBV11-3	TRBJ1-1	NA	ASSPGGQGANTEAF
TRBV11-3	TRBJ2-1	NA	ASSPGQGARNEQF
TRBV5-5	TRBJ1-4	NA	ASSLEGNDEKLF
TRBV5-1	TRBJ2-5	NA	ASSWSRDREETQY
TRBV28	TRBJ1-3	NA	ASSFGSGNSGNTIY
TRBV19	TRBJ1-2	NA	ASSIRAGDGYT
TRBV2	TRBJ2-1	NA	ASEGLAGGNYNEQF
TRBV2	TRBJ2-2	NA	ATQPPGTGTNTGELF
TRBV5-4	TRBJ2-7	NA	ASSLAGGPYEQY
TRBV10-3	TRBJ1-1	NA	AISPVSGQWTEAF
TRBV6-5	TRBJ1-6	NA	ASSYQGTSSPLH
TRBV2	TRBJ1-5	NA	ASRGGVGRRYNSNQPQH
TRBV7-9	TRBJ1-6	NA	ASSLTGNNSPLH
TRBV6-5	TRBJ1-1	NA	ASSSGHSSKDF
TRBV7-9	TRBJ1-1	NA	ASSLGTGGAF
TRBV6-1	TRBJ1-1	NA	ASSEAGMNTEAF
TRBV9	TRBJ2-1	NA	ASSPPRTNEQF
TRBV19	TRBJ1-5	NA	ASSRGQPQH
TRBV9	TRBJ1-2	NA	ASSVDSNYGYT
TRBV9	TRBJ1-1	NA	ASSVRGRDTEAF
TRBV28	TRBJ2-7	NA	ASIPGRGKYEQY
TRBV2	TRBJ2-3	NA	ASKVTSGPDTQY
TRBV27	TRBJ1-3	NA	ASSSGAGNTIY
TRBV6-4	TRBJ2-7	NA	ASSDNSHIYEQY
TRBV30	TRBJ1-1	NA	AWRGDSEAF
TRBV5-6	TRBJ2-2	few	ASSANTNTGELF
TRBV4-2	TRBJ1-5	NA	ASSQGDSNQPQH
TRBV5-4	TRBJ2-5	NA	ASSTVGAETQY
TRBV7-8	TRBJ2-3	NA	ASSLGGGATDTQY
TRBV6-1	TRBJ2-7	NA	ASSERGQGLYEQY
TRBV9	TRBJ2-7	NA	ASSPWTGVPDEQY
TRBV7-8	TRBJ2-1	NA	ASSLALVYNEQF
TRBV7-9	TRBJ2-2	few	ASSQISTGELF
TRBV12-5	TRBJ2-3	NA	ASGWTGTDTQY
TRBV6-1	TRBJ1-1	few	ASSEPTGGTEAF
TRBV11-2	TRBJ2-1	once	ASRSTSGKQF
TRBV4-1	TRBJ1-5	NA	ASSPFRTVNQPQH
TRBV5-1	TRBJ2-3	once	ASAARGGLSERETQY
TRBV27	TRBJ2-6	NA	ASSITSGGAGGANVLT
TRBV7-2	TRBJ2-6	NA	ASSRPSGDSWNVLT
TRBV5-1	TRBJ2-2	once	ASSFFTGNTGELF
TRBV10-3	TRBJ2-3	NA	AISERGVTDTQY
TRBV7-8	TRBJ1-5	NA	ASSSRQDNQPQH
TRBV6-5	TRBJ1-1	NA	ASRRDRGHEAF
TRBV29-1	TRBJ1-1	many	SVGQGAQDTEAF
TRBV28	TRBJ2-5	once	ASRNHRVLVGETQY
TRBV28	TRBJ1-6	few	ASRSTGADYNSPLH